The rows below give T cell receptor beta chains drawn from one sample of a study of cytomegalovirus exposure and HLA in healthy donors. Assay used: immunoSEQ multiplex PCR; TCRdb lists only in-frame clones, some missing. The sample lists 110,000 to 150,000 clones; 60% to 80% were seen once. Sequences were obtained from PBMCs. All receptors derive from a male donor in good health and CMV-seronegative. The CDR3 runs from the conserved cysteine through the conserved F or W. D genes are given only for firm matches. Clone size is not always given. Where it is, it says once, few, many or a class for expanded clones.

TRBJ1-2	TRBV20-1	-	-	TGCAGTGCTTCGGGGGAGAATGGCTACACCTTC	CSASGENGYTF
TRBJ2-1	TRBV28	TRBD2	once	TGTGCCAGCAGTCCAGCTCTAGCGGGAGGGACTAATGAGCAGTTCTTC	CASSPALAGGTNEQFF
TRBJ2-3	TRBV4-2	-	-	TGTGCCAGCAGCCAAGATAGAATAGCTTCAGATACGCAGTATTTT	CASSQDRIASDTQYF
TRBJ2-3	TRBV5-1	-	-	TGCGCCAGCAGCTTGACCTCTGTAGAATATAGAGCAGATACGCAGTATTTT	CASSLTSVEYRADTQYF
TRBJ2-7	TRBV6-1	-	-	TGTGCCAGCAGTCCAATGGGACTCTCCTCCTACGAGCAGTACTTC	CASSPMGLSSYEQYF
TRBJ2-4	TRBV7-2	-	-	TGTGCCAGCAGCCCGACGGACAGTGGAGCCAAAAACATTCAGTACTTC	CASSPTDSGAKNIQYF
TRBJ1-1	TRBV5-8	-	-	TGTGCCAGCACCGGGTCACTGAACACTGAAGCTTTCTTT	CASTGSLNTEAFF
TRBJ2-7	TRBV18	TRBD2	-	TGTGCCAGCTCACCACCAGCGGGGCGCTCCTACGAGCAGTACTTC	CASSPPAGRSYEQYF
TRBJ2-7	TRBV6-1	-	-	TGTGCCAGCGGAGGACCCTTTGAAACCTACGAGCAGTACTTC	CASGGPFETYEQYF
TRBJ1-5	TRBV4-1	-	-	TGCGCCAGCAGCCGCCTCGGGAGCAATCAGCCCCAGCATTTT	CASSRLGSNQPQHF